These 5 T cell receptor beta chains were all obtained from the same sample, sequenced in a study of OX40 agonist ivuxolimab in advanced cancers. The data were produced by immunoSEQ multiplex PCR, yet TCRdb's version contains in-frame clones alone and is incomplete. Of about 71,000 clones listed, approximately 86% are singletons. The sequencing here drew on CD4+ or CD8+ T cells sorted from blood, taken in a trial of the OX40 agonist ivuxolimab. The receptors derive from an adult with an advanced solid tumor such as melanoma, head and neck, liver or kidney cancer.

V usage is TRBV4-1 and J usage is TRBJ2-6; TRBD1 matches at 7 bases. The V gene end was trimmed by 5 bases and the J gene end by 1 base; junction bases not matched to a gene: 14. Germline V gene data show CDR1 as MGHRA and CDR2 as YSYEKL. The CDR3 has 19 amino acids. The CDR3 loop reads CASSYGILGQSSGANVLTF. CDR3 nucleotide sequence: TGCGCCAGCAGCTATGGGATTTTGGGACAGTCTTCTGGGGCCAACGTCCTGACTTTC.

V gene TRBV30 combines with J gene TRBJ1-2, with D possibly being TRBD1 (5 bases). Trimming left V 0 bases short and J 8 bases short, with 16 bases between. The CDR3 consists of 14 residues. The V gene's germline CDR1 is GTSNPN and CDR2 SVGIG (reference sequence). The DNA of the CDR3 is TGTGCCTGGAGTGTAAGAGGCAGGGATGGCGGCTACACCTTC. It yields the protein CAWSVRGRDGGYTF. Based on the CDR3 plus reference TRBV30 and TRBJ1-2, the full variable domain is SQTIHQWPATLVQPVGSPLSLECTVEGTSNPNLYWYRQAAGRGLQLLFYSVGIGQISSEVPQNLSASRPQDRQFILSSKKLLLSDSGFYLCAWSVRGRDGGYTFGSGTRLTVV.

The chain is built from TRBV6-6 and TRBJ1-1; no reliable D call. There are 13 residues in the CDR3. Trimming pared 6 bases from V and 1 base from J, leaving 9 bases between. Germline CDR1 MNHNY, CDR2 SVGAGI (reference sequence). CDR3 bases: TGTGCCAGCAGGCTAGACGGGAACACTGAAGCTTTCTTT. Translation: CASRLDGNTEAFF.

The chain is built from TRBV7-2 and TRBJ2-1; D remains ambiguous. This CDR3 is built from 14 residues. V was trimmed by 7 bases and J by 0 bases, leaving 10 bases between them. Germline V gene sequence: CDR1 SGHTA, CDR2 FQGNSA. The CDR3 DNA reads TGTGCCAGCACCCGGAGCCTCTCCTACAATGAGCAGTTCTTC. Its protein is CASTRSLSYNEQFF.

This sequence joins TRBV19 and TRBJ2-1; D may correspond to TRBD1 or TRBD2 (5 bases each). Germline V CDR1 and CDR2: LNHDA, SQIVND (reference sequence). V lost 6 bases and J 6 bases, leaving 15 bases between the germline ends. This CDR3 contains 14 residues. The CDR3: CASRPGPDTNEQFF. DNA for the CDR3: TGTGCCAGTAGGCCGGGACCAGATACCAATGAGCAGTTCTTC. Full variable domain (outside the CDR3, taken from reference TRBV19 and TRBJ2-1): DGGITQSPKYLFRKEGQNVTLSCEQNLNHDAMYWYRQDPGQGLRLIYYSQIVNDFQKGDIAEGYSVSREKKESFPLTVTSAQKNPTAFYLCASRPGPDTNEQFFGPGTRLTVL.